The source of this T cell receptor beta chain is a study of blood T cell repertoires in COVID-19. Study at large: The United States, Italy and Spain supplied acute and convalescent COVID-19 samples. Sample material is recorded as cDNA or gDNA derived from T cells, B-cell-depleted T cells, or PBMCs.

Original analysis: Counts of nucleated cells, estimated from reference gene primer amplification, were obtained. Libraries were prepared by immunoSEQ multiplex PCR; TCRdb keeps only in-frame clonotypes and omits some of them. From that table come the V and J calls and clone size; the DNA was used to work out D and trimming. Of approximately 110,000 clones listed, less than 75% are singletons. J gave up 6 bases and V 6 bases, and 5 bases lay outside the gene matches. The CDR3 has 13 residues. In germline, CDR1 is MNHNY, CDR2 SVGAGI (reference sequence). The sequence came from a human donor with acute or convalescent COVID-19. The donor label of this sample is uncertain. The sequencing input was peripheral blood. The chain carries TRBV6-6 and TRBJ1-2; 9 nucleotides align to TRBD1. In DNA form, the CDR3 reads TGTGCCAGCAGGGGGACAGGGCAGAATGGCTACACCTTC. Its translation is CASRGTGQNGYTF.